This T cell receptor (beta chain) came from a study of early T cells in non-severe SARS-CoV-2 infection. This clonotype turned up a few times. This CDR3 comprises 19 residues. Germline V lookup: CDR1 DFQATT, CDR2 SNEGSKA (reference sequence). V shed 6 bases, J shed 4 bases, and the junction held 18 bases outside the gene matches. Individual cDNA molecules each received unique molecular identifiers attached to them. TCRdb called the 5' RACE reads again in MiXCR, with one record for every CDR3 protein. This sample has around 61,000 distinct CDR3 sequences, with about 15% found just once. The sequencing used whole blood, collected at baseline. This receptor was taken from an adult who was a healthcare worker with PCR-confirmed SARS-CoV-2 infection or an uninfected control (not recorded which). The chain employs TRBV20-1 and TRBJ2-1, with 13 bases lining up with TRBD2. The CDR3 spells CSAMPLELAGGTSYNEQFF. The CDR3 nucleotides read TGCAGTGCAATGCCCCTTGAACTAGCGGGAGGGACCTCATACAATGAGCAGTTCTTC.